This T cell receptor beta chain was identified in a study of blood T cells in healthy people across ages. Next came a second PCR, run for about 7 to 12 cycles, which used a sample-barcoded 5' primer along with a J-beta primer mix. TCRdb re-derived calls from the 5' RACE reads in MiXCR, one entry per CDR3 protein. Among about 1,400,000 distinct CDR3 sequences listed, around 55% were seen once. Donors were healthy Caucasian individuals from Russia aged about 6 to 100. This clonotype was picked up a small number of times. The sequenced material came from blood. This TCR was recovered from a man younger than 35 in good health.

The CDR3: CASSYWDRLIYGYTF. The CDR3 coding sequence is TGTGCCAGCAGTTACTGGGACAGGTTAATCTATGGCTACACCTTC. The rearrangement uses TRBV6-6 and TRBJ1-2, with 8 bases lining up with TRBD1. Germline loops: CDR1 MNHNY, CDR2 SVGAGI (reference sequence). V lost 1 base, J lost 4 bases, and 5 bases stayed unmatched. The CDR3 extends over 15 amino acids.